Given below is one T cell receptor (beta chain) in context. Its matching antigen is unknown. The junction and the germline gene differ at one end; a read error may be behind it. MiXCR reprocessed the PCR reads for TCRdb. The repertoire consists of fewer than 35,000 clones, with just under 30% occurring once and the leading ten covering about 32%. Patients underwent thyroid surgery, and none had received any treatment before it. The source of the sample is a study of metastatic and nonmetastatic thyroid tumors. Turning to the study itself: Repertoires from malignant and benign thyroid patients were compared across blood and tumor or nodule tissue. Overall study findings and caveats: It was reportedly found that TCR beta diversity was significantly higher in malignant thyroid tumors than in benign nodules, a difference seen in both blood and tumor samples.

The CDR3 is made up of 16 amino acids. CDR1 and CDR2 (germline): LNHDA, SQIVND (reference sequence). The gene calls are TRBV19 and TRBJ2-2, with 8 bases matching TRBD2. The receptor comes from a female donor with papillary thyroid cancer or a benign thyroid nodule (not recorded which). Some clones in this sample may be carry-over from other donors' samples. Sequencing was performed on blood. The chain's CDR3 is CASNIKREPNTAELFF. The CDR3 DNA reads as TGTGCCAGTAACATCAAGCGGGAGCCGAACACCGCGGAGCTGTTTTTT.